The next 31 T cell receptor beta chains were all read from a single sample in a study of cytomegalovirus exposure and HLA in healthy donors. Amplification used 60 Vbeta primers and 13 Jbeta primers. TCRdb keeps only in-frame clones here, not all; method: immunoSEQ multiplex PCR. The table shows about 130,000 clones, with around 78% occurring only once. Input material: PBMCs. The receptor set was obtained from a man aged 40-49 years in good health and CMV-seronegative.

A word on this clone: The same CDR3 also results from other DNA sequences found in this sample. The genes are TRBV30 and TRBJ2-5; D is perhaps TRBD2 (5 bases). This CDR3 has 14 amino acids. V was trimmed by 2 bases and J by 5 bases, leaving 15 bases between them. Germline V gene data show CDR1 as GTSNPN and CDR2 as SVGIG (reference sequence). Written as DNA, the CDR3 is TGTGCCTGGAGTTTAGGACTCCTCCAGGAGACCCAGTACTTC. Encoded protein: CAWSLGLLQETQYF.

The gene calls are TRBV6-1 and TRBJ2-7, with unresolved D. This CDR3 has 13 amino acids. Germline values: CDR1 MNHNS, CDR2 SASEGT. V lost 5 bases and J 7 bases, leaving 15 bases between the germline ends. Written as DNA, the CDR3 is TGTGCCAGCAGTCACCCTCGAGACAAAGAGCAGTACTTC. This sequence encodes CASSHPRDKEQYF.

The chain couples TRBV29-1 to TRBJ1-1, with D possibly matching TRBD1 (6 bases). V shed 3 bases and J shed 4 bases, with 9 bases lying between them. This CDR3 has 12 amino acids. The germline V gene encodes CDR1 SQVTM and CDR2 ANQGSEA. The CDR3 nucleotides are TGCAGCGTTGACACAGGGCCCACTGAAGCTTTCTTT. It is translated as CSVDTGPTEAFF.

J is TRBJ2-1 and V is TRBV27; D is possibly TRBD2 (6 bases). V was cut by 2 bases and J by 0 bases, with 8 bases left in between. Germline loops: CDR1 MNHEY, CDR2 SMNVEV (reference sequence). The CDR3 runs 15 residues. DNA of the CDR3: TGTGCCAGCAGTTTACAGGGACTCTCCTACAATGAGCAGTTCTTC. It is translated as CASSLQGLSYNEQFF.

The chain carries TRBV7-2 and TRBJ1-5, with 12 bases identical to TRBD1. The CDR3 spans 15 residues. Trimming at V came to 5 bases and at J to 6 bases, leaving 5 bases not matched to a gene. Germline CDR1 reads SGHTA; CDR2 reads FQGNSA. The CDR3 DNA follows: TGTGCCAGCAGCCAAGGGACAGGGGGCTCTCAGCCCCAGCATTTT. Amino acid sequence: CASSQGTGGSQPQHF.

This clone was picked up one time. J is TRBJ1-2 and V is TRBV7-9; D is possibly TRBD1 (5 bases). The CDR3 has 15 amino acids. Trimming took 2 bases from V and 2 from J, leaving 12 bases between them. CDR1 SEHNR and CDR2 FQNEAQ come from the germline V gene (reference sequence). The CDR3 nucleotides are TGTGCCAGCAGCTTATTTACAGGACCGAACTATGGCTACACCTTC. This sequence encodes CASSLFTGPNYGYTF.

Here the CDR3 reads CAWSLIRTGGIGYTF. The CDR3 coding sequence is TGTGCCTGGAGCCTAATCCGAACAGGGGGCATTGGCTACACCTTC. The chain employs TRBV30 and TRBJ1-2; 9 bases fit TRBD1. The CDR3 loop spans 15 amino acids. Trimming at V came to 3 bases and at J to 7 bases, leaving 12 bases not matched to a gene. Germline CDR1 is GTSNPN and CDR2 is SVGIG (reference sequence).

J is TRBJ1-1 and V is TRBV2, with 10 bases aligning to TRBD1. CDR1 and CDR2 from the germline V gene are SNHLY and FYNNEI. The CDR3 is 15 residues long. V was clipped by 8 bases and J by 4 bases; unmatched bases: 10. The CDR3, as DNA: TGTGCCAGCCGGGGACAGGGGAGGGGGAGCACTGAAGCTTTCTTT. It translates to CASRGQGRGSTEAFF.

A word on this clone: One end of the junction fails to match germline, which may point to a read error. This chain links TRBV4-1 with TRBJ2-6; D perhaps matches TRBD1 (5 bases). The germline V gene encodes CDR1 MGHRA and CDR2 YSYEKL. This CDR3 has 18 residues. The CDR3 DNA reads TGCGCCAGCAGCCAAGTCGGCAAAAAAGTCTCTGGGGCCAACGGCCTGACTTTC. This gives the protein CASSQVGKKVSGANGLTF.

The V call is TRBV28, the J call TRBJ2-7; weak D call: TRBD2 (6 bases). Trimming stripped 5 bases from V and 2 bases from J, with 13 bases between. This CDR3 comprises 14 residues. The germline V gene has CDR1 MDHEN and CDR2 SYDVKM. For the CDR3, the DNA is TGTGCCAGCAGTGGTGCGGGGCAAACCTACGAGCAGTACTTC. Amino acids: CASSGAGQTYEQYF.

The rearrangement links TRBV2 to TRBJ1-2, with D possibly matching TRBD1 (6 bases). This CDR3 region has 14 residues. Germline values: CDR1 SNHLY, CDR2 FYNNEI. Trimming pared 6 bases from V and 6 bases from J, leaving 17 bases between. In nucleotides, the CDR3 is TGTGCCAGCAGGGAACAGGGTAGTACGCATGGCTACACCTTC. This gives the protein CASREQGSTHGYTF.

The CDR3 loop is CASSGSGIDRYTF. The CDR3 coding sequence is TGTGCCAGCAGCGGTTCCGGGATAGATCGCTACACCTTC. The J gene is TRBJ1-2, the V gene TRBV9, with unresolved D. Germline V gene sequence: CDR1 SGDLS, CDR2 YYNGEE. The CDR3 sequence is 13 residues long. Trimming took 3 bases from V and 9 from J, leaving 15 bases between them.

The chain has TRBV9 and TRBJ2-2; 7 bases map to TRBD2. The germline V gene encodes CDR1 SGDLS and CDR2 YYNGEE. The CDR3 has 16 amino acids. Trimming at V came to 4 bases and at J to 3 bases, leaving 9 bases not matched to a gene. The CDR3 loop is CASSPRPAGYTGELFF. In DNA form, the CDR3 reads TGTGCCAGCAGCCCCCGCCCAGCGGGGTACACCGGGGAGCTGTTTTTT. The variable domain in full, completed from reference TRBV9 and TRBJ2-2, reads DSGVTQTPKHLITATGQRVTLRCSPRSGDLSVYWYQQSLDQGLQFLIQYYNGEERAKGNILERFSAQQFPDLHSELNLSSLELGDSALYFCASSPRPAGYTGELFFGEGSRLTVL.

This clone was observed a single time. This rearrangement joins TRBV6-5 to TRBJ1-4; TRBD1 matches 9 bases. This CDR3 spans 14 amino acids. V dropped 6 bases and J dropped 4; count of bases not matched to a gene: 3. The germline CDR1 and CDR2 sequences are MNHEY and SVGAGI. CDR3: CASRPGQGNEKLFF. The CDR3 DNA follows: TGTGCCAGCAGGCCGGGACAGGGTAATGAAAAACTGTTTTTT.

CDR3 residues: CASSLYGRDAAFF. The CDR3 DNA sequence: TGTGCCAGCAGCTTATATGGGAGGGATGCGGCTTTCTTT. The chain couples TRBV7-3 to TRBJ1-1; D remains unclear. Looked up from germline, CDR1 is SGHTA and CDR2 is FQGTGA. This CDR3 region has 13 residues. Trimming pared 2 bases from V and 11 bases from J, leaving 15 bases between. The full variable domain, completed using reference TRBV7-3 and TRBJ1-1, is GAGVSQTPSNKVTEKGKYVELRCDPISGHTALYWYRQSLGQGPEFLIYFQGTGAADDSGLPNDRFFAVRPEGSVSTLKIQRTERGDSAVYLCASSLYGRDAAFFGQGTRLTVV.

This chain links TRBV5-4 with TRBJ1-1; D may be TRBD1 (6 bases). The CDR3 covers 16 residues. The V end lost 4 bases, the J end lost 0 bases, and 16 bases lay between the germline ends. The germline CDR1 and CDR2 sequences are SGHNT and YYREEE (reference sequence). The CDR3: CASSGGPQGLNTEAFF. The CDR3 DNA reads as TGTGCCAGCAGCGGAGGACCCCAGGGGTTGAACACTGAAGCTTTCTTT.

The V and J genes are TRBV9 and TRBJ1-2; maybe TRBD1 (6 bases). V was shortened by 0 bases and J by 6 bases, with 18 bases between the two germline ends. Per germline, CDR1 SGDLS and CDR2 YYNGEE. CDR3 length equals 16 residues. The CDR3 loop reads CASSVAPQGQGDGYTF. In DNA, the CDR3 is TGTGCCAGCAGCGTAGCGCCTCAGGGGCAGGGAGATGGCTACACCTTC. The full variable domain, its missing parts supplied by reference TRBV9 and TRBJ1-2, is DSGVTQTPKHLITATGQRVTLRCSPRSGDLSVYWYQQSLDQGLQFLIQYYNGEERAKGNILERFSAQQFPDLHSELNLSSLELGDSALYFCASSVAPQGQGDGYTFGSGTRLTVV.

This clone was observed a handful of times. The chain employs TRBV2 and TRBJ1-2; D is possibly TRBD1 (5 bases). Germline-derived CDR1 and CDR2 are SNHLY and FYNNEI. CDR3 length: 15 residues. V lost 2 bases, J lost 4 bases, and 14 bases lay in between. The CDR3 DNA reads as TGTGCCAGCAGTGAAAGGGTAGACACAGGCTATGGCTACACCTTC. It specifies CASSERVDTGYGYTF. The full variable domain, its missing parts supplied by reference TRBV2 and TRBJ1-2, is EPEVTQTPSHQVTQMGQEVILRCVPISNHLYFYWYRQILGQKVEFLVSFYNNEISEKSEIFDDQFSVERPDGSNFTLKIRSTKLEDSAMYFCASSERVDTGYGYTFGSGTRLTVV.

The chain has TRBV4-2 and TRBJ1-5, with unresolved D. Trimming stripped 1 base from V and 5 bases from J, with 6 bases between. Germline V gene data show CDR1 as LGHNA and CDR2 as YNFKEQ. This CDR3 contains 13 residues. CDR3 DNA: TGTGCCAGCAGCCAAGTGCCAGATCAGCCCCAGCATTTT. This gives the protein CASSQVPDQPQHF.

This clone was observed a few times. CDR3 residues: CASSLERVIPYEQYF. CDR3 sequence (DNA): TGTGCCAGCAGCTTAGAACGGGTCATCCCCTACGAGCAGTACTTC. V is TRBV11-2 and J is TRBJ2-7, with unresolved D. Looked up from germline, CDR1 is SGHAT and CDR2 is FQNNGV. There are 15 residues in the CDR3. Trimming took off 0 bases at V and 2 bases at J, with 11 bases between the two ends.

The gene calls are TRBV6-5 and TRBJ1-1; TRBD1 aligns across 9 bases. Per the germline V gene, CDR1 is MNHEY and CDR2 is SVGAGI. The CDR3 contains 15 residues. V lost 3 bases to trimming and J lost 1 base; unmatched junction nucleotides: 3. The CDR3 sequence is CASSYTGGANTEAFF. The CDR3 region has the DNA TGTGCCAGCAGTTATACAGGGGGCGCGAACACTGAAGCTTTCTTT.

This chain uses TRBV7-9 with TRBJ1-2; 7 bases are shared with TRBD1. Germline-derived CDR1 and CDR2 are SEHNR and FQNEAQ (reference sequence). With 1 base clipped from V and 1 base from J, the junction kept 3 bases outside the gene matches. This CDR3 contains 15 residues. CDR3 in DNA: TGTGCCAGCAGCTTAGACAGGGGCGTTAACTATGGCTACACCTTC. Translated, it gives CASSLDRGVNYGYTF.

CDR3 loop: CASSLPQQNWGNTIYF. The CDR3 DNA is TGTGCCAGCAGCTTACCCCAACAGAATTGGGGAAACACCATATATTTT. This rearrangement joins TRBV7-9 to TRBJ1-3; D is undetermined. There are 16 residues in the CDR3. Germline CDR1 and CDR2: SEHNR and FQNEAQ (reference sequence). With 2 bases removed from V and 4 bases from J, the gap between germline ends came to 15 bases.

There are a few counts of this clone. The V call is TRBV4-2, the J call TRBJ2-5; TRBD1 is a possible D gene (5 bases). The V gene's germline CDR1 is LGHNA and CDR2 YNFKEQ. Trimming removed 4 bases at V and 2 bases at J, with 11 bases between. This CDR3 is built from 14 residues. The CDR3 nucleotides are TGTGCCAGCAGCCTAGGGGAACAGCAAGAGACCCAGTACTTC. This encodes CASSLGEQQETQYF.

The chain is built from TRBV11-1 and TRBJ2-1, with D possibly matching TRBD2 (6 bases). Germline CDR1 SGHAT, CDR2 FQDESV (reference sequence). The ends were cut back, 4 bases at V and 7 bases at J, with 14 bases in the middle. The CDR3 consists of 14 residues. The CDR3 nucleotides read TGTGCCAGCAGCTCAACCGGGACTTCAAATGAGCAGTTCTTC. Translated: CASSSTGTSNEQFF.

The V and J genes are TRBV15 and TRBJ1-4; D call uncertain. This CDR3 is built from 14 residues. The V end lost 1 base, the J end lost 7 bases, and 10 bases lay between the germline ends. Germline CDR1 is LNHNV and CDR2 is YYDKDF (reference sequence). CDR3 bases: TGTGCCACCAGCAGAGTACGGGTTGTTGAAAAACTGTTTTTT. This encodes CATSRVRVVEKLFF. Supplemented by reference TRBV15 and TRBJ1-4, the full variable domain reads DAMVIQNPRYQVTQFGKPVTLSCSQTLNHNVMYWYQQKSSQAPKLLFHYYDKDFNNEADTPDNFQSRRPNTSFCFLDIRSPGLGDTAMYLCATSRVRVVEKLFFGSGTQLSVL.

The CDR3 nucleotides read TGCAGCGTTGAACGAGGGGACTTGAACACCGGGGAGCTGTTTTTT. It specifies CSVERGDLNTGELFF. The chain employs TRBV29-1 and TRBJ2-2, with D possibly TRBD2 on 6 matching bases. Trimming shortened V by 2 bases and J by 1 base, and 11 bases separated the two germline ends. This CDR3 has 15 residues. Germline V gene data show CDR1 as SQVTM and CDR2 as ANQGSEA.

The CDR3 protein is CASSEGWSSYNSPLHF. The CDR3 nucleotides read TGTGCCAGCAGTGAAGGATGGAGCTCCTATAATTCACCCCTCCACTTT. The gene calls are TRBV6-1 and TRBJ1-6, with unresolved D. V dropped 1 base and J dropped 0 bases, with 7 bases sitting between them. Germline V CDR1 and CDR2: MNHNS, SASEGT. CDR3 size: 16 residues.

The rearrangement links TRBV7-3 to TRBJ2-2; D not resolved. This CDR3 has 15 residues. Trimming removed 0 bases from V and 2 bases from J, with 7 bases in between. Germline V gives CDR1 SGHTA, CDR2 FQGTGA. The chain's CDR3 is CASSLTQENTGELFF. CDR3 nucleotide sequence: TGTGCCAGCAGCTTAACTCAGGAAAACACCGGGGAGCTGTTTTTT.

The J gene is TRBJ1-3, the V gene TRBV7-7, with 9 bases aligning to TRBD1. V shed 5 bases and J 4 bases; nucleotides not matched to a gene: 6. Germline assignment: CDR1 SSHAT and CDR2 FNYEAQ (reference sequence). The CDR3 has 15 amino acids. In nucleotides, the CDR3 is TGTGCCAGCAGCCTCGGGACAGGGCAGGGAAACACCATATATTTT. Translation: CASSLGTGQGNTIYF. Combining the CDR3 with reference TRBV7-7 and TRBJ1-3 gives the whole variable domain GAGVSQSPRYKVTKRGQDVTLRCDPISSHATLYWYQQALGQGPEFLTYFNYEAQPDKSGLPSDRFSAERPEGSISTLTIQRTEQRDSAMYRCASSLGTGQGNTIYFGEGSWLTVV.

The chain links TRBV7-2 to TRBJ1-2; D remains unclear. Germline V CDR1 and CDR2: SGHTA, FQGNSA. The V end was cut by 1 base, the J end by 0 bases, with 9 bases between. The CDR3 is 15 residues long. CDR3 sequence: CASSLDQFSNYGYTF. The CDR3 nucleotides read TGTGCCAGCAGCTTAGATCAGTTCTCTAACTATGGCTACACCTTC.